This T cell receptor (beta chain) was identified in a study of blood T cell repertoires in COVID-19. This clone was detected once. CDR1 is SGHTA and CDR2 is FQGTGA in the germline V gene. J was trimmed by 10 bases and V by 5 bases; bases with no gene match: 8. The length of the CDR3 is 13 residues. In the authors' workflow: Amplifying reference gene primers gave estimates of nucleated cell counts. Assay used: immunoSEQ multiplex PCR; TCRdb lists only in-frame clones, some missing. The V and J calls and the clone size are those of that table, but D and trimming were determined from the DNA. Counted here are about 120,000 clones, around 89% occurring once; the ten biggest clones make up 10%.

The rearrangement uses TRBV7-3 and TRBJ1-2, with 9 bases lining up with TRBD1. This TCR was recovered from a man aged 45 to 65 with acute or convalescent COVID-19. The sequencing input was peripheral blood. DNA for the CDR3: TGTGCCAGCAGCCAACAGGACAGGGGAGACTACACCTTC. Translation: CASSQQDRGDYTF.